This passage covers 32 T cell receptor beta chains from one sample sequenced in a study of T cell responses to AZD1222 COVID-19 vaccine. Sequencing used immunoSEQ multiplex PCR; TCRdb keeps in-frame clones, though not all of them. This table has approximately 93,000 clones, approximately 91% appearing once. The source material was peripheral blood, sampled 28 days after the second AZD1222 dose. All receptors derive from an adult who received the AZD1222 COVID-19 vaccine.

The rearrangement links TRBV7-2 to TRBJ2-7, with 7 bases fitting TRBD2. This CDR3 comprises 13 residues. In germline, CDR1 is SGHTA, CDR2 FQGNSA. Germline trimming cut 5 bases from V and 3 bases from J; bases unmatched to any gene: 4. CDR3 sequence (DNA): TGTGCCAGCAGCCCCCGCGGGGGCTACGAGCAGTACTTC. It is translated as CASSPRGGYEQYF.

The J gene is TRBJ1-4, the V gene TRBV4-2, with 8 bases lining up with TRBD1. Per germline, CDR1 LGHNA and CDR2 YNFKEQ. J was trimmed by 0 bases and V by 4 bases; bases with no gene match: 7. The CDR3 totals 17 residues. The CDR3 DNA reads TGTGCCAGCAGCCGGAACACAGGGGGGGCAACTAATGAAAAACTGTTTTTT. This gives the protein CASSRNTGGATNEKLFF.

The rearrangement joins TRBV10-3 to TRBJ1-2; D gene unclear. With 4 bases removed from V and 2 bases from J, the gap between germline ends came to 8 bases. CDR1 ENHRY and CDR2 SYGVKD come from the germline V gene. This CDR3 has 13 amino acids. CDR3 DNA sequence: TGTGCCATCAGTGGGGAAGCCAACTATGGCTACACCTTC. It encodes CAISGEANYGYTF.

V and J are TRBV18 and TRBJ1-6; 7 bases line up with TRBD1. Germline V gene data show CDR1 as KGHSH and CDR2 as LQKENI. This CDR3 comprises 16 residues. V dropped 2 bases and J dropped 10; count of bases not matched to a gene: 11. CDR3 bases: TGTGCCAGCTCACCAAAAGGGTCAGGGGGTGAATCACCCCTCCACTTT. Protein product: CASSPKGSGGESPLHF.

V gene TRBV4-1 combines with J gene TRBJ2-7; possible D gene TRBD1, 5 bases. The CDR3 extends over 16 amino acids. Trimming left V 0 bases short and J 0 bases short, with 12 bases between. Germline-derived CDR1 and CDR2 are MGHRA and YSYEKL. Here the CDR3 reads CASSQEGRAPSYEQYF. CDR3 bases: TGCGCCAGCAGCCAAGAAGGCAGGGCCCCCTCCTACGAGCAGTACTTC.

The rearrangement links TRBV5-6 to TRBJ1-1; D call uncertain. CDR3 length: 11 amino acids. Germline V CDR1 and CDR2: SGHDT, YYEEEE. V was trimmed by 3 bases and J by 3 bases, leaving 3 bases between them. Here the CDR3 reads CASSWDTEAFF. CDR3 bases: TGTGCCAGCAGCTGGGACACTGAAGCTTTCTTT.

J is TRBJ2-5 and V is TRBV7-6; D may be TRBD1 or TRBD2 (5 bases each). This CDR3 spans 15 amino acids. CDR1 SGHVS and CDR2 FNYEAQ come from the germline V gene. With 2 bases removed from V and 2 bases from J, the gap between germline ends came to 12 bases. The CDR3 coding sequence is TGTGCCAGCAGCTTACTCGGGGCCGCACAAGAGACCCAGTACTTC. It specifies CASSLLGAAQETQYF.

This chain links TRBV2 with TRBJ1-1; 9 bases are a match to TRBD1. The V gene end was trimmed by 6 bases and the J gene end by 11 bases; junction bases not matched to a gene: 13. This CDR3 has 14 amino acids. Germline CDR1 is SNHLY and CDR2 is FYNNEI. CDR3 bases: TGTGCCAGCAGGAAGGTAAAGAGGACAGGGGCGGCTTTCTTT. Protein sequence: CASRKVKRTGAAFF.

The V call is TRBV11-1, the J call TRBJ2-7; D may correspond to TRBD1 or TRBD2 (5 bases each). The germline gives CDR1 SGHAT, CDR2 FQDESV (reference sequence). This CDR3 region has 14 residues. The V gene lost 1 base and the J gene lost 0 bases, with 7 bases spanning the gap. The DNA of the CDR3 is TGTGCCAGCAGCTTAGGGGACCTCTCCTACGAGCAGTACTTC. Its translation is CASSLGDLSYEQYF.

The rearrangement uses TRBV7-9 and TRBJ1-2, with unresolved D. The germline V gene has CDR1 SEHNR and CDR2 FQNEAQ (reference sequence). The V end lost 2 bases, the J end lost 12 bases, and 7 bases lay between the germline ends. The CDR3 sequence is 10 residues long. The CDR3 bases are TGTGCCAGCAGCTTAAACCCCCACACCTTC. This gives the protein CASSLNPHTF. Based on the CDR3 plus reference TRBV7-9 and TRBJ1-2, the full variable domain is DTGVSQNPRHKITKRGQNVTFRCDPISEHNRLYWYRQTLGQGPEFLTYFQNEAQLEKSRLLSDRFSAERPKGSFSTLEIQRTEQGDSAMYLCASSLNPHTFGSGTRLTVV.

This clone has just a few counts. The CDR3 here is CASSVRQGGYTF. The CDR3 bases are TGTGCCAGCAGCGTTCGACAGGGGGGCTACACCTTC. This sequence joins TRBV3-1 (or the pseudogene TRBV3-2) and TRBJ1-2; 8 nucleotides line up with TRBD1. J gave up 8 bases and V 5 bases, and 4 bases lay outside the gene matches. This CDR3 has 12 amino acids. Germline V gene lookup returns CDR1 LGHDT and CDR2 YNNKEL (reference sequence).

The J gene is TRBJ2-7, the V gene TRBV27; TRBD1 agrees at 9 bases. The CDR3 totals 16 residues. The trim removed 2 bases at V and 3 bases at J, leaving 8 bases unmatched. Germline V gives CDR1 MNHEY, CDR2 SMNVEV (reference sequence). In DNA form, the CDR3 reads TGTGCCAGCAGTTTACTTTCAGGACAGGGGTACTACGAGCAGTACTTC. It is translated as CASSLLSGQGYYEQYF.

V is TRBV5-8 and J is TRBJ1-2, with 7 bases that match TRBD1. V was pared by 0 bases and J by 0 bases, with 2 bases of the junction left unmatched. Germline loops: CDR1 SGHTS, CDR2 YDEGEE. The CDR3 spans 15 residues. The CDR3 region is CASSLAGQPNYGYTF. CDR3 in DNA: TGTGCCAGCAGCTTGGCGGGACAGCCTAACTATGGCTACACCTTC.

The chain uses TRBV5-5 and TRBJ1-3; 8 nucleotides align to TRBD1. The CDR3 contains 16 residues. The germline CDR1 and CDR2 sequences are SGHKS and YYEKEE (reference sequence). Trimming at V came to 1 base and at J to 2 bases, leaving 5 bases not matched to a gene. The CDR3: CASSLSGGQAGNTIYF. CDR3 bases: TGTGCCAGCAGCTTGTCAGGGGGCCAGGCTGGAAACACCATATATTTT.

The CDR3 DNA reads as TGTGCCAGCAGCCAAGTCCGAGGGGCTGGAAACACCATATATTTT. Its translation is CASSQVRGAGNTIYF. V and J are TRBV3-1 (or the pseudogene TRBV3-2) and TRBJ1-3, with D possibly TRBD1 on 5 matching bases. Germline-derived CDR1 and CDR2 are LGHDT and YNNKEL (reference sequence). V gave up 1 base and J gave up 2 bases, with 9 bases separating them. The CDR3 spans 15 residues.

The chain employs TRBV5-1 and TRBJ2-3; 8 bases are a match to TRBD2. This CDR3 is 17 amino acids long. Germline CDR1 reads SGHRS; CDR2 reads YFSETQ. V lost 4 bases and J lost 4; bases outside the gene matches: 14. The CDR3 DNA reads TGCGCCAGCAGCCCAGTCCAGGGGAGCGGGGGTTCAGATACGCAGTATTTT. Its translation: CASSPVQGSGGSDTQYF.

On this clone: The identical CDR3 is also encoded by other nucleotide sequences in the sample. The genes are TRBV27 and TRBJ1-2, with 7 bases identical to TRBD1. The junction had 8 bases not matched to a gene; V was cut back by 6 bases and J by 7 bases. The CDR3 has 13 amino acids. Looked up from germline, CDR1 is MNHEY and CDR2 is SMNVEV (reference sequence). DNA of the CDR3: TGTGCCAGCAGCCGTGACAGGGTTGGTGGCTACACCTTC. Translated, it gives CASSRDRVGGYTF.

A few counts support this clone. V and J are TRBV18 and TRBJ2-3; D tentatively reads TRBD1 or TRBD2 (5 bases each). The V gene's germline CDR1 is KGHSH and CDR2 LQKENI. CDR3 length equals 19 residues. Trimming removed 1 base from V and 0 bases from J, with 20 bases in between. In DNA form, the CDR3 reads TGTGCCAGCTCACCACAAATGTCCCTCCGGGACGGAAGCACAGATACGCAGTATTTT. Amino acids: CASSPQMSLRDGSTDTQYF.

The count of this clone is one. The chain carries TRBV19 and TRBJ1-2; 12 bases are shared with TRBD1. The CDR3 is made up of 19 amino acids. The V segment lost 6 bases and the J segment 3 bases; nucleotides outside the gene matches: 17. Germline V gene data show CDR1 as LNHDA and CDR2 as SQIVND (reference sequence). CDR3 in amino acids: CASSRNRDRGLVGDYGYTF. CDR3 DNA sequence: TGTGCCAGTAGCCGCAACCGGGACAGGGGGCTGGTAGGTGACTATGGCTACACCTTC.

The gene calls are TRBV21-1 and TRBJ1-1. TRBV21-1 is a pseudogene segment. This CDR3 contains 13 residues. The CDR3 region has the DNA TGTGCCAGCAGCTTCCGGTCATCTAGACAAGCTTTCTTT. Amino acid sequence: CASSFRSSRQAFF.

This chain uses TRBV13 with TRBJ1-2; 9 bases line up with TRBD1. The V gene's germline CDR1 is PRHDT and CDR2 FYEKMQ (reference sequence). This CDR3 spans 15 amino acids. V was clipped by 5 bases and J by 8 bases; unmatched bases: 12. The CDR3 sequence is CASSPTPGQGVGYTF. For the CDR3, the DNA is TGTGCCAGCAGCCCCACACCGGGACAGGGTGTCGGCTACACCTTC.

CDR3 region: CASSTLGGVSGYTF. The CDR3 region has the DNA TGTGCCAGTAGTACCCTCGGGGGCGTAAGTGGCTACACCTTC. This chain links TRBV19 with TRBJ1-2; possible D gene TRBD1, 6 bases. Germline V gene sequence: CDR1 LNHDA, CDR2 SQIVND (reference sequence). The CDR3 totals 14 residues. V gave up 4 bases and J gave up 7 bases, with 16 bases separating them.

V is TRBV6-5 and J is TRBJ1-1; the D is unclear. The CDR3 contains 15 residues. CDR1 is MNHEY, CDR2 SVGAGI, per germline. Trimming removed 2 bases at V and 0 bases at J, with 10 bases between. The CDR3 nucleotides read TGTGCCAGCAGTTACGATCCCAGCATGAACACTGAAGCTTTCTTT. Residues: CASSYDPSMNTEAFF.

This sequence joins TRBV27 and TRBJ1-1; 9 bases fit TRBD1. This CDR3 contains 13 residues. V was pared by 5 bases and J by 5 bases, with 3 bases of the junction left unmatched. Germline values: CDR1 MNHEY, CDR2 SMNVEV (reference sequence). CDR3 nucleotide sequence: TGTGCCAGCAGTAAACAGGGGGCAACTGAAGCTTTCTTT. It encodes CASSKQGATEAFF.

V and J are TRBV4-2 and TRBJ1-2; 7 nucleotides align to TRBD1. With V trimmed by 3 bases and J by 0 bases, 7 bases remained unmatched. Germline V gene sequence: CDR1 LGHNA, CDR2 YNFKEQ. The CDR3 contains 16 residues. As DNA, the CDR3 is TGTGCCAGCAGCCACCCCGGGACAGCTACTAACTATGGCTACACCTTC. Encoded protein: CASSHPGTATNYGYTF.

The chain is built from TRBV5-5 and TRBJ1-6; D not certain. CDR1 is SGHKS, CDR2 YYEKEE, per germline (reference sequence). The CDR3 spans 13 residues. V was cut by 3 bases and J by 11 bases, with 12 bases left in between. The CDR3, as DNA: TGTGCCAGCAGCTCGTCCCAGGCGGCACCCCTCCACTTT. Its protein is CASSSSQAAPLHF.

The V and J genes are TRBV20-1 and TRBJ2-1; 10 positions match TRBD1. The CDR3 extends over 11 amino acids. CDR1 and CDR2 (germline): DFQATT, SNEGSKA (reference sequence). The V and J ends lost 5 bases and 15 bases, in that order; junction bases with no gene match: 7. CDR3 nucleotide sequence: TGCAGTGCTGCCGGACAGGGGGTCTCGTTCTTC. Encoded protein: CSAAGQGVSFF.

This chain uses TRBV4-1 with TRBJ1-2; no reliable D call. The CDR3 covers 14 residues. From germline, CDR1 is MGHRA and CDR2 YSYEKL. V dropped 4 bases and J dropped 4 bases, with 13 bases sitting between them. The CDR3 DNA sequence: TGCGCCAGCAGCCCCAGTCGGGGAAGCTATGGCTACACCTTC. Protein sequence: CASSPSRGSYGYTF.

J is TRBJ2-7 and V is TRBV12-5, with D perhaps matching TRBD2 (5 bases). The CDR3 is made up of 17 amino acids. Germline CDR1 and CDR2: LGHNT and FRNRAP. V shed 0 bases and J shed 4 bases, with 19 bases lying between them. This CDR3 is CASGLVRAGQPLYEQYF. The CDR3 region has the DNA TGTGCTAGTGGTTTGGTACGGGCGGGCCAACCTTTGTACGAGCAGTACTTC. Based on the CDR3 plus reference TRBV12-5 and TRBJ2-7, the full variable domain is DARVTQTPRHKVTEMGQEVTMRCQPILGHNTVFWYRQTMMQGLELLAYFRNRAPLDDSGMPKDRFSAEMPDATLATLKIQPSEPRDSAVYFCASGLVRAGQPLYEQYFGPGTRLTVT.

The chain has TRBV3-1 (or the pseudogene TRBV3-2) and TRBJ1-5; unclear D gene. Looked up from germline, CDR1 is LGHDT and CDR2 is YNNKEL (reference sequence). The CDR3 extends over 16 amino acids. V shed 2 bases and J shed 5 bases, with 16 bases lying between them. The CDR3 loop is CASSQTTQGSDQPQHF. DNA for the CDR3: TGTGCCAGCAGCCAAACTACTCAAGGGAGTGATCAGCCCCAGCATTTT.

This chain uses TRBV4-1 with TRBJ1-2; TRBD1 matches 10 bases. The CDR3 extends over 18 amino acids. Germline trimming cut 4 bases from V and 4 bases from J; bases unmatched to any gene: 15. The germline CDR1 and CDR2 sequences are MGHRA and YSYEKL. CDR3 sequence reads: CASSLLPDRGQVGYGYTF. CDR3 nucleotides: TGCGCCAGCAGCCTCCTCCCTGACAGGGGGCAGGTTGGCTATGGCTACACCTTC.

The gene calls are TRBV6-4 and TRBJ1-2; D not resolved. Germline CDR1 is MRHNA and CDR2 is SNTAGT. The CDR3 runs to 13 residues. Trimming pared 2 bases from V and 4 bases from J, leaving 8 bases between. The CDR3 is CASSDEAGYGYTF. Written as DNA, the CDR3 is TGTGCCAGCAGTGACGAGGCAGGCTATGGCTACACCTTC.